The 25 T cell receptor beta chains presented below share a single source sample, sequenced in a study of blood T cell repertoires in COVID-19. Profiling relied on immunoSEQ multiplex PCR, and the TCRdb table lists in-frame clones only, not all of them. The top ten hold over 0.75% of the sample, which has hundreds of thousands of clones, more than 80% seen once. The sample was PBMCs or T cells enriched from blood (not recorded which). These receptors were collected from a man aged 45-60 years who had been exposed to COVID-19.

This chain links TRBV5-1 with TRBJ1-3; D uncertain. The CDR3 is 14 amino acids. V was cut by 0 bases and J by 4 bases, with 8 bases left in between. Per the germline V gene, CDR1 is SGHRS and CDR2 is YFSETQ. This chain's CDR3 is CASSLGRGGNTIYF. The CDR3 DNA follows: TGCGCCAGCAGCTTGGGCCGGGGAGGAAACACCATATATTTT.

The chain couples TRBV6-5 to TRBJ2-7; TRBD1 aligns across 8 bases. V shed 6 bases and J 4 bases; nucleotides not matched to a gene: 11. Germline V gene data show CDR1 as MNHEY and CDR2 as SVGAGI. The CDR3 covers 15 residues. CDR3 nucleotides: TGTGCCAGCAGCCGCCCGGGACAGGAAACTTACGAGCAGTACTTC. It codes for CASSRPGQETYEQYF.

The chain is built from TRBV6-6 and TRBJ1-6; no definite D call. CDR1 and CDR2 (germline): MNHNY, SVGAGI (reference sequence). V lost 3 bases to trimming and J lost 15 bases, with 12 bases between them. The CDR3 is made up of 12 amino acids. CDR3: CASSYLIDILHF. CDR3 sequence (DNA): TGTGCCAGCAGTTATCTCATAGATATCCTCCACTTT.

The table lists this clone with a few counts. The CDR3 bases are TGTGCCAGCAGCCCCAAAGGACAGGGCGGGTGGCCCCAGCATTTT. Translating gives CASSPKGQGGWPQHF. The rearrangement links TRBV7-8 to TRBJ1-5; TRBD1 aligns across 8 bases. This CDR3 spans 15 amino acids. The V gene end was trimmed by 5 bases and the J gene end by 9 bases; junction bases not matched to a gene: 12. The germline V gene has CDR1 SGHVS and CDR2 FQNEAQ.

V is TRBV24-1 and J is TRBJ1-4, with 9 bases aligning to TRBD1. The V gene end was trimmed by 9 bases and the J gene end by 6 bases; junction bases not matched to a gene: 7. CDR1 is KGHDR, CDR2 SFDVKD, per germline. This CDR3 has 14 amino acids. The DNA for the CDR3 is TGTGCCACCTTAGACAGGGGGTGGGATGAAAAACTGTTTTTT. Its translation is CATLDRGWDEKLFF.

This clone was observed once. The chain joins TRBV18 to TRBJ2-5; TRBD1 aligns across 9 bases. The junction had 3 bases not matched to a gene; V was cut back by 3 bases and J by 1 base. This CDR3 has 15 residues. The germline V gene has CDR1 KGHSH and CDR2 LQKENI. CDR3 in amino acids: CASSPRTGVQETQYF. For the CDR3, the DNA is TGTGCCAGCTCACCGAGGACAGGGGTCCAAGAGACCCAGTACTTC.

The chain joins TRBV3-1 (or the pseudogene TRBV3-2) to TRBJ1-1, with D possibly being TRBD1 (6 bases). CDR3 length: 14 amino acids. Germline lookup yields CDR1 LGHDT and CDR2 YNNKEL (reference sequence). Deletions cut 4 bases from V and 0 bases from J, with 9 bases between. The CDR3 is CASSPDSMNTEAFF. The CDR3 DNA follows: TGTGCCAGCAGCCCGGACAGTATGAACACTGAAGCTTTCTTT.

This clone was detected once. The chain is built from TRBV2 and TRBJ1-1, with 8 bases lining up with TRBD1. Per the germline V gene, CDR1 is SNHLY and CDR2 is FYNNEI. V lost 2 bases to trimming and J lost 5 bases; unmatched junction nucleotides: 4. The CDR3 contains 14 residues. CDR3 loop: CASSEQGAGTEAFF. The CDR3 DNA reads TGTGCCAGCAGTGAACAGGGGGCCGGGACTGAAGCTTTCTTT.

The CDR3, as DNA: TGTGCCAGCAGCTTAGACAGGGCCTCCTATGGCTACACCTTC. This gives the protein CASSLDRASYGYTF. The gene calls are TRBV11-2 and TRBJ1-2; a weak D match, TRBD1 (5 bases). The CDR3 loop spans 14 amino acids. Deletions cut 0 bases from V and 4 bases from J, with 9 bases between. Germline CDR1 reads SGHAT; CDR2 reads FQNNGV.

This sequence joins TRBV18 and TRBJ2-3, with D possibly TRBD1 on 6 matching bases. CDR3 length: 13 residues. V dropped 6 bases and J dropped 4 bases, with 11 bases sitting between them. Germline loops: CDR1 KGHSH, CDR2 LQKENI. CDR3 region: CASSPGASDTQYF. The CDR3 DNA sequence: TGTGCCAGCTCCCCAGGGGCCTCAGATACGCAGTATTTT.

This chain joins TRBV30 and TRBJ1-1; no definite D call. CDR3 length: 15 residues. CDR1 is GTSNPN, CDR2 SVGIG, per germline (reference sequence). The germline V and J ends were trimmed by 1 base and 1 base, with 13 bases remaining between them. CDR3 coding DNA: TGTGCCTGGAGTGGAGGGTCTACAGCGAACACTGAAGCTTTCTTT. Translation gives CAWSGGSTANTEAFF.

The gene calls are TRBV18 and TRBJ2-7; 7 bases align to TRBD1. Germline V gene sequence: CDR1 KGHSH, CDR2 LQKENI. The V segment lost 2 bases and the J segment 7 bases; nucleotides outside the gene matches: 5. The CDR3 contains 13 residues. The CDR3 DNA reads TGTGCCAGCTCACCAAGACAGGGTTGGGAGCAGTACGTC. It specifies CASSPRQGWEQYV.

The gene calls are TRBV5-6 and TRBJ1-5; TRBD1 agrees at 9 bases. V shed 0 bases, J shed 2 bases, and the junction held 0 bases outside the gene matches. Germline assignment: CDR1 SGHDT and CDR2 YYEEEE. There are 15 residues in the CDR3. For the CDR3, the DNA is TGTGCCAGCAGCTTGGACAGGGGGCGCAATCAGCCCCAGCATTTT. Its translation is CASSLDRGRNQPQHF.

The chain employs TRBV14 and TRBJ2-1; tentative D call: TRBD2 (5 bases). The CDR3 sequence is 15 residues long. CDR1 is SGHDN, CDR2 FVKESK, per germline. V lost 1 base and J lost 4, with 11 bases in between. CDR3 bases: TGTGCCAGCAGCCAAGCAATAGCGACGTACAATGAGCAGTTCTTC. Translation: CASSQAIATYNEQFF.

As to this clone: One junction end does not reproduce the germline sequence, and a read error may be involved. The chain is built from TRBV7-7 and TRBJ2-2; a weak D match, TRBD2 (6 bases). The CDR3 contains 16 residues. The germline gives CDR1 SSHAT, CDR2 FNYEAQ (reference sequence). The CDR3 sequence: CASSLDTGVNTGELFF. The CDR3 bases are TGTGCTAGCAGCTTAGATACGGGGGTGAACACCGGGGAGCTGTTTTTT.

The chain couples TRBV6-5 to TRBJ1-5; 7 bases agree with TRBD1. Germline V gives CDR1 MNHEY, CDR2 SVGAGI. V shed 4 bases, J shed 5 bases, and the junction held 8 bases outside the gene matches. The CDR3 spans 15 residues. Written as DNA, the CDR3 is TGTGCCAGCAGTTCACCGGGACAGCCTGATCAGCCCCAGCATTTT. Protein: CASSSPGQPDQPQHF.

The CDR3 bases are TGTGCCACCAGTGACCACCTCGCAGGGAACTCCTACAATGAGCAGTTCTTC. It codes for CATSDHLAGNSYNEQFF. V usage is TRBV24-1 and J usage is TRBJ2-1; the D gene is possibly TRBD1 (5 bases). V gave up 4 bases and J gave up 0 bases, with 15 bases separating them. Germline V gene lookup returns CDR1 KGHDR and CDR2 SFDVKD. The length of the CDR3 is 17 residues.

The chain recombines TRBV5-1 with TRBJ2-2, with D perhaps matching TRBD1 (5 bases). V lost 0 bases and J 1 base, leaving 7 bases between the germline ends. There are 15 residues in the CDR3. The germline CDR1 and CDR2 sequences are SGHRS and YFSETQ. CDR3 bases: TGCGCCAGCAGCTTGGTCCAGGGGAACACCGGGGAGCTGTTTTTT. Its protein product is CASSLVQGNTGELFF.

The genes are TRBV7-3 and TRBJ2-7; D is unclear. Trimming took off 2 bases at V and 2 bases at J, with 7 bases between the two ends. Germline V CDR1 and CDR2: SGHTA, FQGTGA. The CDR3 extends over 13 amino acids. DNA of the CDR3: TGTGCCAGCAGCTTATGGCAGACCTACGAGCAGTACGTC. Translated: CASSLWQTYEQYV.

CDR3 nucleotide sequence: TGTGCCATCAGTGATTCAAGGGGTTCTAATGAAAAACTGTTTTTT. Amino acids: CAISDSRGSNEKLFF. The rearrangement joins TRBV10-3 to TRBJ1-4; a weak D match, TRBD1 (5 bases). The CDR3 sequence is 15 residues long. CDR1 and CDR2 (germline): ENHRY, SYGVKD. V lost 3 bases and J 3 bases, leaving 11 bases between the germline ends.

The chain joins TRBV7-2 to TRBJ1-2, with D unresolved. The CDR3 length is 12 residues. The V gene's germline CDR1 is SGHTA and CDR2 FQGNSA. Between the trimmed V and J ends, which lost 5 bases and 6 bases, there was a span of 10 bases. The chain's CDR3 is CASSRWRDGYTF. For the CDR3, the DNA is TGTGCCAGCAGCCGGTGGAGAGATGGCTACACCTTC.

The CDR3 sequence is CASIMNTEAFF. The CDR3 nucleotides read TGTGCCAGTATTATGAACACTGAAGCTTTCTTT. This chain joins TRBV19 and TRBJ1-1; no clear D. Trimming stripped 7 bases from V and 0 bases from J, with 3 bases between. Germline lookup yields CDR1 LNHDA and CDR2 SQIVND (reference sequence). This CDR3 region has 11 residues.

The V gene is TRBV11-2, the J gene TRBJ1-1, with 8 positions matching TRBD1. This CDR3 spans 15 amino acids. The germline V gene has CDR1 SGHAT and CDR2 FQNNGV. V was pared by 2 bases and J by 4 bases, with 6 bases of the junction left unmatched. This CDR3 is CASSLIAGGVTEAFF. The CDR3 DNA sequence: TGTGCCAGCAGCTTAATTGCAGGGGGCGTCACTGAAGCTTTCTTT.

The chain links TRBV5-1 to TRBJ1-1, with a tentative D call TRBD1 (5 bases). Germline loops: CDR1 SGHRS, CDR2 YFSETQ. This CDR3 has 17 residues. The V gene lost 4 bases and the J gene lost 5 bases, with 24 bases spanning the gap. In nucleotides, the CDR3 is TGCGCCAGCAGCCGGATTTTCTCTGGCAGGGCCGGGACTGAAGCTTTCTTT. Amino acid sequence: CASSRIFSGRAGTEAFF.

This clone was observed a single time. V and J are TRBV7-2 and TRBJ2-7, with 9 bases fitting TRBD2. The V gene end was trimmed by 3 bases and the J gene end by 7 bases; junction bases not matched to a gene: 10. The length of the CDR3 is 15 residues. Per germline, CDR1 SGHTA and CDR2 FQGNSA. The CDR3 loop is CASSFSAGGPEEQYF. CDR3 DNA sequence: TGTGCCAGCAGCTTCAGTGCGGGGGGGCCGGAAGAGCAGTACTTC.